In its sample, the clone carrying this T cell receptor beta chain was seen a few times. Its target is unknown. Germline V gene lookup returns CDR1 MNHNS and CDR2 SASEGT. Trimming stripped 8 bases from V and 6 bases from J, with 13 bases between. The CDR3 loop spans 13 amino acids. The sample comes from a study of metastatic and nonmetastatic thyroid tumors. Overall study: Malignant and benign thyroid patients had repertoires compared in peripheral blood and tumor or nodule tissue. Findings of the study overall: Malignant thyroid tumors reportedly exceeded benign nodules significantly in TCR beta diversity, with the difference appearing in blood and tumor.

Each patient went into thyroid surgery without having received any treatment. Authors' data handling: Researchers built a distant-metastasis classifier for papillary thyroid cancer that drew on CDR3 differences across clinicopathological groups. TCRdb reanalyzed the PCR reads via MiXCR. The V and J calls follow TCRdb's processing rather than the paper's. This table has just over 20,000 clones, around 34% appearing once. The TCR was taken from a female donor with papillary thyroid cancer or a benign thyroid nodule (not recorded which). Some clones in this sample may be carry-over from other donors' samples. The sample comprised tumor tissue. The chain links TRBV6-1 to TRBJ2-2; D perhaps matches TRBD1 (6 bases). This chain's CDR3 is CASRTGSAGELFF. The CDR3 nucleotides read TGTGCCAGCCGTACAGGGTCGGCCGGGGAGCTGTTTTTT.